Listed here is a single T cell receptor beta chain. The data are from a study of blood T cell repertoires in COVID-19. The wider study: The study drew acute and convalescent COVID-19 samples from the United States, Italy and Spain.

V lost 0 bases to trimming and J lost 6 bases; unmatched junction nucleotides: 21. There are 21 residues in the CDR3. Germline CDR1 and CDR2: SGDLS and YYNGEE. Sequencing used immunoSEQ multiplex PCR; TCRdb keeps in-frame clones, though not all of them. The table has more than 200,000 clones, roughly 80% seen once. The sequenced sample consisted of peripheral blood. This rearrangement joins TRBV9 to TRBJ2-2; 9 bases agree with TRBD1. This TCR was recovered from a woman older than 75 with COVID-19, enrolled during active disease. The CDR3 reads CASSVAPTTAPGTGKAGELFF. CDR3 sequence (DNA): TGTGCCAGCAGCGTAGCCCCCACGACGGCACCCGGGACAGGGAAGGCCGGGGAGCTGTTTTTT.